Following are 15 T cell receptor beta chains from one sample sequenced in a study of shared clonotypes between healthy human individuals. The method was immunoSEQ multiplex PCR; TCRdb's version includes in-frame clones alone and lacks a portion of them. Found here are roughly 2,300,000 clones, 92% of them singletons; the top ten hold 0.37%. The sequenced sample consisted of naive CD4+ T cells from PBMCs. Sample subset: CD45RA+ positively selected. The source is a man aged 18 to 30 in good health. Some clones in this sample may be carry-over from other donors' samples.

This clone has only one observation. The chain uses TRBV14 and TRBJ2-5, with D possibly being TRBD2 (6 bases). Germline values: CDR1 SGHDN, CDR2 FVKESK. This CDR3 has 13 residues. Trimming shortened V by 4 bases and J by 5 bases, and 11 bases separated the two germline ends. The CDR3 sequence is CASSRTSYETQYF. CDR3 in DNA: TGTGCCAGCAGCCGCACTAGCTACGAGACCCAGTACTTC.

J is TRBJ1-1 and V is TRBV2; D is unresolved. V lost 6 bases and J 2 bases, leaving 10 bases between the germline ends. This CDR3 has 13 amino acids. Germline lookup yields CDR1 SNHLY and CDR2 FYNNEI. The CDR3 is CASSEESNTEAFF. The CDR3 bases are TGTGCCAGCAGCGAGGAGTCTAACACTGAAGCTTTCTTT.

The CDR3 DNA sequence: TGCAGCGTTCTAAGGGTAGAAGAGACCCAGTACTTC. Its protein is CSVLRVEETQYF. This chain uses TRBV29-1 with TRBJ2-5; no definite D call. V dropped 5 bases and J dropped 3 bases, with 10 bases sitting between them. Germline V gene data show CDR1 as SQVTM and CDR2 as ANQGSEA. The CDR3 contains 12 residues.

This clone was seen once. V gene TRBV5-4 combines with J gene TRBJ2-7; D is ambiguous. V lost 0 bases and J lost 5, with 9 bases in between. The CDR3 contains 13 residues. Per the germline V gene, CDR1 is SGHNT and CDR2 is YYREEE (reference sequence). CDR3 sequence (DNA): TGTGCCAGCAGCTTGGGTCGGAGCGACGAGCAGTACTTC. This encodes CASSLGRSDEQYF.

The chain combines TRBV10-3 with TRBJ2-3; possible D gene TRBD2, 6 bases. V lost 8 bases and J 6 bases, leaving 18 bases between the germline ends. Germline V CDR1 and CDR2: ENHRY, SYGVKD. This CDR3 region has 14 residues. CDR3 region: CAIRRGPHRDTQYF. The CDR3 nucleotides are TGTGCCATCCGGAGGGGACCACACCGGGATACGCAGTATTTT.

The chain employs TRBV18 and TRBJ1-1, with unresolved D. This CDR3 spans 15 amino acids. With 3 bases removed from V and 2 bases from J, the gap between germline ends came to 13 bases. The germline CDR1 and CDR2 sequences are KGHSH and LQKENI. The CDR3 DNA sequence: TGTGCCAGCTCACCGTCAACGGGAATAAACACTGAAGCTTTCTTT. Protein: CASSPSTGINTEAFF. The complete variable domain, with remaining parts taken from reference TRBV18 and TRBJ1-1, reads NAGVMQNPRHLVRRRGQEARLRCSPMKGHSHVYWYRQLPEEGLKFMVYLQKENIIDESGMPKERFSAEFPKEGPSILRIQQVVRGDSAAYFCASSPSTGINTEAFFGQGTRLTVV.

The chain combines TRBV10-3 with TRBJ1-2; no firm D call. V was cut by 5 bases and J by 6 bases, with 16 bases left in between. This CDR3 comprises 14 residues. CDR1 ENHRY and CDR2 SYGVKD come from the germline V gene. CDR3 protein: CAISLGAVVDGYTF. CDR3 bases: TGTGCCATCAGTCTCGGCGCGGTAGTCGATGGCTACACCTTC.

V gene TRBV7-8 combines with J gene TRBJ2-7; 12 nucleotides line up with TRBD2. Germline CDR1 reads SGHVS; CDR2 reads FQNEAQ. The CDR3 spans 15 residues. Germline trimming cut 5 bases from V and 6 bases from J; bases unmatched to any gene: 8. The CDR3 loop reads CASSRGLLAGGEQYF. The CDR3 DNA reads TGTGCCAGCAGCCGAGGTTTACTAGCGGGAGGCGAGCAGTACTTC.

This clone was counted once. Other nucleotide sequences from this sample produce the same CDR3. The V gene is TRBV5-1, the J gene TRBJ2-3, with D hard to call. Germline V gene sequence: CDR1 SGHRS, CDR2 YFSETQ. V was pared by 0 bases and J by 4 bases, with 3 bases between. CDR3 size: 12 residues. The CDR3 DNA sequence: TGCGCCAGCAGCTTGGCTTCAGATACGCAGTATTTT. This encodes CASSLASDTQYF.

In the case of this clone: In the same sample, other DNA sequences code for this CDR3. The chain joins TRBV28 to TRBJ2-7, with 8 bases fitting TRBD1. The germline V gene has CDR1 MDHEN and CDR2 SYDVKM. With V trimmed by 6 bases and J by 2 bases, 0 bases remained unmatched. The CDR3 runs 12 residues. The CDR3 DNA reads TGTGCCAGCAGACAGGGGGCCTACGAGCAGTACTTC. Residues: CASRQGAYEQYF.

The chain carries TRBV4-3 and TRBJ2-1; D is uncertain. Germline CDR1 LGHNA, CDR2 YSLEER. The length of the CDR3 is 14 residues. Trimming took 0 bases from V and 8 from J, leaving 11 bases between them. The CDR3 DNA is TGCGCCAGCAGCCAAGATGGCTTTGGGGATGAGCAGTTCTTC. Amino acids: CASSQDGFGDEQFF.

The genes are TRBV28 and TRBJ2-5; 10 nucleotides align to TRBD2. From germline, CDR1 is MDHEN and CDR2 SYDVKM. This CDR3 is 14 amino acids long. Trimming at V came to 5 bases and at J to 6 bases, leaving 6 bases not matched to a gene. CDR3 sequence reads: CASSPAGGSKTQYF. The CDR3 DNA reads as TGTGCCAGCAGTCCAGCGGGAGGGTCAAAGACCCAGTACTTC. The full variable domain, with the rest looked up from reference TRBV28 and TRBJ2-5, is DVKVTQSSRYLVKRTGEKVFLECVQDMDHENMFWYRQDPGLGLRLIYFSYDVKMKEKGDIPEGYSVSREKKERFSLILESASTNQTSMYLCASSPAGGSKTQYFGPGTRLLVL.

The CDR3 region is CASSPTGQGSTEAFF. DNA for the CDR3: TGTGCCAGCAGCCCTACGGGACAGGGGAGCACTGAAGCTTTCTTT. The chain links TRBV6-5 to TRBJ1-1; 10 bases line up with TRBD1. CDR3 size: 15 residues. Trimming removed 6 bases from V and 4 bases from J; junction bases left unmatched: 8. The germline gives CDR1 MNHEY, CDR2 SVGAGI.

The J gene is TRBJ2-2, the V gene TRBV28; 7 bases match TRBD2. The J segment lost 1 base and the V segment lost 6 bases, leaving 11 bases of the junction unmatched. There are 17 residues in the CDR3. Looked up from germline, CDR1 is MDHEN and CDR2 is SYDVKM. The CDR3 coding sequence is TGTGCCAGCAGCCCCGGGGGAGGGACCATGAACACCGGGGAGCTGTTTTTT. Protein: CASSPGGGTMNTGELFF.

V gene TRBV29-1 combines with J gene TRBJ2-1, with TRBD2 identical over 10 bases. V lost 7 bases and J lost 10; bases outside the gene matches: 13. The germline V gene encodes CDR1 SQVTM and CDR2 ANQGSEA. The CDR3 consists of 14 residues. CDR3: CSAPSAGGGREQFF. The CDR3 region has the DNA TGCAGCGCCCCTTCAGCGGGAGGGGGTAGGGAGCAGTTCTTC.